The count of the clone carrying this T cell receptor beta chain is one. The antigen remains unidentified. This sample was included in a study of blood T cells in healthy people across ages. Findings and caveats of the study: Leaving the PBMCs unsorted stopped any conclusive comparison of naive versus antigen-experienced cells.

Trimming took 2 bases from V and 2 from J, leaving 10 bases between them. The CDR3 has 15 residues. A second PCR of 7 to 11 cycles used a sample-barcoded 5' primer and a J-beta primer mix. TCRdb re-called the 5' RACE reads with MiXCR, one entry per CDR3 protein. The profile covers 1.5 million to 2 million distinct CDR3 sequences, with approximately 30% appearing a single time and approximately 7.7% taken by the ten largest. The sample consisted of blood. The V and J genes are TRBV12-3 or TRBV12-4 and TRBJ1-5; D is ambiguous. The TCR sequence derives from a woman between 25 and 40 years old in good health. For the CDR3, the DNA is TGTGCCAGCAGTTTATCACAGTTCCGCAATCAGCCCCAGCATTTT. Residues: CASSLSQFRNQPQHF.